This passage covers 30 T cell receptor beta chains from one sample sequenced in a study of T cells in Graves' hyperthyroidism and ophthalmopathy. TCR beta CDR3 regions were amplified from RNA transcripts. Using the HTBI primer set, a first-round RT-PCR was run on the TCR CDR3. In TCRdb, the multiplex PCR reads were re-called with MiXCR into one record per CDR3 protein. The sample holds approximately 520,000 distinct CDR3 sequences, less than 25% seen once. Specimen: blood. The receptors derive from a man in his late teens or twenties with Graves' hyperthyroidism.

This clonotype was seen repeatedly, ten times or more. The chain combines TRBV12-3 or TRBV12-4 with TRBJ1-5, with a weak D call TRBD1 (6 bases). The CDR3 sequence is 16 residues long. V was shortened by 3 bases and J by 6 bases, with 18 bases between the two germline ends. CDR3 loop: CASSLQMAGAPQPQHF. The CDR3 bases are TGTGCCAGCAGTTTGCAAATGGCAGGGGCTCCTCAGCCCCAGCATTTT.

This clonotype was observed at least ten times. The V gene is TRBV28, the J gene TRBJ1-2, with a possible D match to TRBD1 (5 bases). Germline V gene data show CDR1 as MDHEN and CDR2 as SYDVKM. V was trimmed by 3 bases and J by 5 bases, leaving 16 bases between them. CDR3 length equals 15 residues. The DNA of the CDR3 is TGTGCCAGCAGTTTCCGCGGGACGGTGACGTATGGCTACACCTTC. Its translation: CASSFRGTVTYGYTF.

This clonotype showed up many times. The chain uses TRBV11-2 and TRBJ2-7; D uncertain. Trimming left V 5 bases short and J 6 bases short, with 17 bases between. From germline, CDR1 is SGHAT and CDR2 FQNNGV. This CDR3 has 14 residues. CDR3 nucleotides: TGTGCCAGCAGCGGCTCCGGCACCATTGGCGAGCAGTACTTC. Its protein product is CASSGSGTIGEQYF.

This clonotype was observed at least ten times. The chain combines TRBV12-3 or TRBV12-4 with TRBJ1-2, with 7 positions matching TRBD1. The V gene end was trimmed by 3 bases and the J gene end by 5 bases; junction bases not matched to a gene: 6. This CDR3 region has 14 residues. This CDR3 reads CASSLAGTEYGYTF. In DNA form, the CDR3 reads TGTGCCAGCAGTTTGGCCGGGACAGAGTATGGCTACACCTTC.

This chain connects TRBV30 to TRBJ1-5, with 7 bases that match TRBD1. The germline V gene encodes CDR1 GTSNPN and CDR2 SVGIG (reference sequence). The CDR3 totals 14 residues. V shed 0 bases, J shed 4 bases, and the junction held 3 bases outside the gene matches. In DNA, the CDR3 is TGTGCCTGGAGTGTAGCAGGGGGGAATCAGCCCCAGCATTTT. It encodes CAWSVAGGNQPQHF. The variable domain in full, with the rest retrieved from reference TRBV30 and TRBJ1-5, is SQTIHQWPATLVQPVGSPLSLECTVEGTSNPNLYWYRQAAGRGLQLLFYSVGIGQISSEVPQNLSASRPQDRQFILSSKKLLLSDSGFYLCAWSVAGGNQPQHFGDGTRLSIL.

This clonotype was seen ten or more times. This sequence joins TRBV28 and TRBJ1-2; D is ambiguous. The CDR3 sequence is 11 residues long. Trimming left V 7 bases short and J 8 bases short, with 11 bases between. CDR1 and CDR2 (germline): MDHEN, SYDVKM. As DNA, the CDR3 is TGTGCCAGCAATTTGGGTGGAGGCTACACCTTC. It yields the protein CASNLGGGYTF.

The chain uses TRBV13 and TRBJ2-3; D is perhaps TRBD1 (5 bases). Germline lookup yields CDR1 PRHDT and CDR2 FYEKMQ (reference sequence). Deletions cut 2 bases from V and 3 bases from J, with 9 bases between. The CDR3 loop spans 14 amino acids. The CDR3 DNA reads as TGTGCCAGCAGCTTACGGCAGGGAACAGATACGCAGTATTTT. Encoded protein: CASSLRQGTDTQYF.

This clonotype has a count of ten or more. V is TRBV6-5 and J is TRBJ1-1; 9 bases are shared with TRBD1. V trimming: 5 bases; J trimming: 7 bases; junction bases outside the gene matches: 11. Germline V gene lookup returns CDR1 MNHEY and CDR2 SVGAGI. CDR3 length equals 15 residues. DNA for the CDR3: TGTGCCAGCAGTCCCATCGACAGGGGGAGGGGTGAAGCTTTCTTT. It encodes CASSPIDRGRGEAFF.

This clonotype was seen ten or more times. This sequence joins TRBV6-1 and TRBJ1-3; D ambiguous. V was trimmed by 5 bases and J by 4 bases, leaving 9 bases between them. This CDR3 has 13 amino acids. CDR1 is MNHNS and CDR2 is SASEGT in the germline V gene. The DNA for the CDR3 is TGTGCCAGCAGTCCGCCGATCGGAAACACCATATATTTT. It translates to CASSPPIGNTIYF.

This clonotype has a count of ten or more. The rearrangement joins TRBV27 to TRBJ2-7; possible D gene TRBD2, 6 bases. Germline V gene lookup returns CDR1 MNHEY and CDR2 SMNVEV (reference sequence). The V end was cut by 2 bases, the J end by 4 bases, with 12 bases between. This CDR3 spans 14 amino acids. DNA for the CDR3: TGTGCCAGCAGTTTAACGGGACTTCAATACGAGCAGTACTTC. It codes for CASSLTGLQYEQYF.

This clonotype occurred many times. This chain uses TRBV20-1 with TRBJ1-1; 9 bases fit TRBD1. V lost 6 bases to trimming and J lost 2 bases; unmatched junction nucleotides: 7. The CDR3 totals 14 residues. The germline gives CDR1 DFQATT, CDR2 SNEGSKA (reference sequence). The CDR3 sequence: CSASNRGLNTEAFF. Here the CDR3 DNA reads TGCAGTGCGTCAAACAGGGGGCTAAACACTGAAGCTTTCTTT.

In this sample, this clonotype turned up a few times. A read error may produce the germline difference seen at one junction end. The V call is TRBV7-8, the J call TRBJ2-5; TRBD2 matches 9 bases. The length of the CDR3 is 17 residues. The germline CDR1 and CDR2 sequences are SGHVS and FQNEAQ. The DNA of the CDR3 is TGTGTCAGCAGCTTAGCGCTGGCTAGCGGGGACCAAGAGACCCAGTACTTC. Protein sequence: CVSSLALASGDQETQYF.

This clonotype was observed at least ten times. The junction departs from germline at one end; a sequencing error may be responsible. V usage is TRBV6-5 and J usage is TRBJ2-7, with 7 bases that match TRBD1. This CDR3 region has 15 residues. The germline V gene has CDR1 MNHEY and CDR2 SVGAGI. The CDR3 sequence: CASGYGTASSYEQYF. CDR3 DNA sequence: TGTGCCAGCGGTTATGGGACAGCGAGCTCCTACGAGCAGTACTTC.

This clonotype was recorded at least ten times. The genes are TRBV19 and TRBJ2-2; possibly TRBD1 for D (6 bases). V lost 8 bases and J 5 bases, leaving 15 bases between the germline ends. CDR1 and CDR2 (germline): LNHDA, SQIVND (reference sequence). The CDR3 runs to 14 residues. CDR3 loop: CASATGPRTGELFF. Here the CDR3 DNA reads TGTGCCAGTGCGACAGGCCCGAGAACCGGGGAGCTGTTTTTT.

The chain links TRBV28 to TRBJ1-2, with D possibly being TRBD1 (5 bases). Trimming cost V 5 bases and J 8 bases, with 18 bases left between them. Germline loops: CDR1 MDHEN, CDR2 SYDVKM. The CDR3 runs to 14 residues. The CDR3 sequence: CASSTGTIQRGYTF. CDR3 bases: TGTGCCAGCAGTACTGGGACGATTCAGAGGGGCTACACCTTC.

Only a few counts were recorded for this clonotype. This chain links TRBV4-1 with TRBJ2-7; 7 nucleotides align to TRBD1. V shed 6 bases and J 3 bases; nucleotides not matched to a gene: 11. The CDR3 extends over 15 amino acids. Per germline, CDR1 MGHRA and CDR2 YSYEKL. The DNA of the CDR3 is TGCGCCAGCAGAATTACCGGGACAGAGAGCTACGAGCAGTACTTC. Its translation: CASRITGTESYEQYF.

This clonotype was seen repeatedly, ten times or more. The V and J genes are TRBV2 and TRBJ2-3; TRBD2 matches at 12 bases. The germline CDR1 and CDR2 sequences are SNHLY and FYNNEI. The ends lost 5 bases at V and 2 bases at J; junction bases unmatched: 8. This CDR3 spans 17 amino acids. CDR3 sequence (DNA): TGTGCCAGCAGTTCCCGACTAGCGGGGGACTTCACAGATACGCAGTATTTT. Protein: CASSSRLAGDFTDTQYF.

This clonotype has a count of ten or more. The chain employs TRBV6-5 and TRBJ1-2; D is possibly TRBD1 (5 bases). Trimming took off 0 bases at V and 6 bases at J, with 11 bases between the two ends. This CDR3 has 14 amino acids. CDR1 MNHEY and CDR2 SVGAGI come from the germline V gene. For the CDR3, the DNA is TGTGCCAGCAGTTACTCGGGGCAAGTTGATGGCTACACCTTC. Translating gives CASSYSGQVDGYTF.

At least ten counts were recorded for this clonotype. The V gene is TRBV28, the J gene TRBJ2-7, with 9 bases aligning to TRBD2. CDR3 size: 16 residues. V was pared by 3 bases and J by 2 bases, with 8 bases of the junction left unmatched. The germline V gene encodes CDR1 MDHEN and CDR2 SYDVKM. CDR3 in DNA: TGTGCCAGCAGTTTTAGACCTAGCGGGGAGACCTACGAGCAGTACTTC. This codes for CASSFRPSGETYEQYF.

This clonotype was picked up many times. This chain joins TRBV6-1 and TRBJ1-5, with D unclear. The V gene's germline CDR1 is MNHNS and CDR2 SASEGT. This CDR3 is 13 amino acids long. Trimming took off 6 bases at V and 3 bases at J, with 9 bases between the two ends. The CDR3 DNA reads as TGTGCCAGCAGACCAGGTTACAATCAGCCCCAGCATTTT. Translated, it gives CASRPGYNQPQHF.

This chain links TRBV20-1 with TRBJ2-7; D assignment may be TRBD1 or TRBD2 (5 bases each). The CDR3 extends over 16 amino acids. V gave up 0 bases and J gave up 2 bases, with 17 bases separating them. CDR1 is DFQATT and CDR2 is SNEGSKA in the germline V gene (reference sequence). Here the CDR3 DNA reads TGCAGTGCTAGAGAACAAAGCGGCAGGGCCCCCTACGAGCAGTACTTC. Its translation is CSAREQSGRAPYEQYF.

This clonotype was seen a few times. The chain has TRBV28 and TRBJ1-2; 7 bases agree with TRBD1. The V gene's germline CDR1 is MDHEN and CDR2 SYDVKM. This CDR3 contains 14 residues. The ends lost 7 bases at V and 8 bases at J; junction bases unmatched: 13. DNA for the CDR3: TGTGCCAGCAATGACGGGACAGACTTAAGGGGCTACACCTTC. Protein product: CASNDGTDLRGYTF.

This clonotype was counted only a few times. The CDR3 DNA is TGTGCCAGCAGTCGATCACCCCCCCAGGGGGCGAATCAGCCCCAGCATTTT. Encoded protein: CASSRSPPQGANQPQHF. This rearrangement joins TRBV12-3 or TRBV12-4 to TRBJ1-5; the match to TRBD1 covers 8 bases. V was clipped by 5 bases and J by 4 bases; unmatched bases: 13. The CDR3 is 17 amino acids.

The gene calls are TRBV5-4 and TRBJ2-7; the D gene is possibly TRBD2 (6 bases). The CDR3 sequence is 14 residues long. V lost 3 bases and J lost 4, with 14 bases in between. Germline CDR1 is SGHNT and CDR2 is YYREEE (reference sequence). CDR3 nucleotide sequence: TGTGCCAGCAGCTCAACGCGGGGTTTGTACGAGCAGTACTTC. This translates into CASSSTRGLYEQYF.

The chain uses TRBV19 and TRBJ2-7, with 9 bases aligning to TRBD1. The V and J ends lost 9 bases and 6 bases, in that order; junction bases with no gene match: 9. This CDR3 is 13 amino acids long. CDR1 LNHDA and CDR2 SQIVND come from the germline V gene (reference sequence). The CDR3 is CASMGQGESEQYF. CDR3 in DNA: TGTGCCAGCATGGGACAGGGAGAATCCGAGCAGTACTTC.

The V and J genes are TRBV3-1 and TRBJ2-7; weak D call: TRBD2 (6 bases). In germline, CDR1 is LGHDT, CDR2 YNNKEL (reference sequence). This CDR3 region has 16 residues. V lost 0 bases to trimming and J lost 4 bases, with 16 bases between them. CDR3 region: CASSQDSGRDLYEQYF. CDR3 nucleotide sequence: TGTGCCAGCAGCCAAGATTCGGGCAGGGACTTATACGAGCAGTACTTC.

V and J are TRBV11-1 and TRBJ2-2; 7 positions agree with TRBD1. The V and J ends lost 3 bases and 1 base, in that order; junction bases with no gene match: 5. The CDR3 totals 16 residues. The germline gives CDR1 SGHAT, CDR2 FQDESV (reference sequence). The DNA of the CDR3 is TGTGCCAGCAGCTTCGCCGGACAGGAGAACACCGGGGAGCTGTTTTTT. Its protein product is CASSFAGQENTGELFF.

The gene calls are TRBV12-3 or TRBV12-4 and TRBJ2-7; D might be TRBD1 (6 bases). V lost 2 bases and J 0 bases, leaving 20 bases between the germline ends. This CDR3 has 18 residues. CDR3 residues: CASSLSRRSRGYSYEQYF. For the CDR3, the DNA is TGTGCCAGCAGTTTATCACGTCGAAGCAGGGGATACTCCTACGAGCAGTACTTC.

Concerning this clonotype itself: This may arise from a read error, as a much more abundant clone is one base away. The rearrangement joins TRBV7-9 to TRBJ1-2; D is unclear. V lost 1 base, J lost 7 bases, and 13 bases lay in between. CDR1 SEHNR and CDR2 FQNEAQ come from the germline V gene (reference sequence). This CDR3 is 14 amino acids long. CDR3 DNA: TGTGCCAGCAGCTTAGAGGGCATGCTATCTGGCTACACCTTC. Protein: CASSLEGMLSGYTF.

This clonotype was found a few times. The V and J genes are TRBV7-8 and TRBJ2-2; tentative D call: TRBD1 (6 bases). Per germline, CDR1 SGHVS and CDR2 FQNEAQ. The CDR3 runs 17 residues. V gave up 5 bases and J gave up 5 bases, with 21 bases separating them. The CDR3 reads CASSHPPGVLQTGELFF. CDR3 coding DNA: TGTGCCAGCAGCCACCCCCCAGGGGTATTGCAAACCGGGGAGCTGTTTTTT.